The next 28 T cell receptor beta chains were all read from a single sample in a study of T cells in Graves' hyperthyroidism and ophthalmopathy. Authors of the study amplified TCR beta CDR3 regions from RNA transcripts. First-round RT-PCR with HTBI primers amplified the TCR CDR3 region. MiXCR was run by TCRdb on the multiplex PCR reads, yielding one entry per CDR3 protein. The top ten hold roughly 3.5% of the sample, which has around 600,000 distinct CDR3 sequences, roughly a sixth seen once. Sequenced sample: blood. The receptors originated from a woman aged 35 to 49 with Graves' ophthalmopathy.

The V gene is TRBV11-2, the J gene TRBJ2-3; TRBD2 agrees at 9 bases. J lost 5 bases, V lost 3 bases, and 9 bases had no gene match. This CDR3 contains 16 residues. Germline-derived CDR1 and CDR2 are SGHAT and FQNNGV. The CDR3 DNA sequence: TGTGCCAGCAGCTTGAATAGCGGGAGACGGATAGATACGCAGTATTTT. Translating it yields CASSLNSGRRIDTQYF.

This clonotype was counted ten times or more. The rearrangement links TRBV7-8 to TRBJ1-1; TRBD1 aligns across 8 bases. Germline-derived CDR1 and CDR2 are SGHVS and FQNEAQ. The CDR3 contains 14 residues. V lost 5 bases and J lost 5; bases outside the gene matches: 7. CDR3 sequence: CASSAQGASTEAFF. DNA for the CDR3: TGTGCCAGCAGCGCCCAGGGGGCTAGTACTGAAGCTTTCTTT. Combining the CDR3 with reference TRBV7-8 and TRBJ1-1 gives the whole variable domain GAGVSQSPRYKVAKRGQDVALRCDPISGHVSLFWYQQALGQGPEFLTYFQNEAQLDKSGLPSDRFFAERPEGSVSTLKIQRTQQEDSAVYLCASSAQGASTEAFFGQGTRLTVV.

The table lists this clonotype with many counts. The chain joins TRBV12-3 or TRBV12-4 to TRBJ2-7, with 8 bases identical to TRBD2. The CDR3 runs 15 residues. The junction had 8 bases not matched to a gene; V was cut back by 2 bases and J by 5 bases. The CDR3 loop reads CASSLRAGGSNEQYF. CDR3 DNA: TGTGCCAGCAGTTTACGGGCGGGAGGATCGAACGAGCAGTACTTC.

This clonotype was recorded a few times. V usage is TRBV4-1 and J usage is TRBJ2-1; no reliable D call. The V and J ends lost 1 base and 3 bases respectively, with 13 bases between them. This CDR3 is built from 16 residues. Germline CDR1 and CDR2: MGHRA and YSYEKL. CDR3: CASSQVQLADYNEQFF. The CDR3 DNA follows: TGCGCCAGCAGCCAAGTTCAGTTAGCTGACTACAATGAGCAGTTCTTC.

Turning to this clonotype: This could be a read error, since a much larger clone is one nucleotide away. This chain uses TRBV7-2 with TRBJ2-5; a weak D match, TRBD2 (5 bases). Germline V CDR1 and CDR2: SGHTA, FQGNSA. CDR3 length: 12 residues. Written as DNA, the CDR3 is TGTGCCAGCAAGGAGGAGCCGGAGACCCAGCACTTC. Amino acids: CASKEEPETQHF. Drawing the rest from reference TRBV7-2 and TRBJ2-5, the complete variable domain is GAGVSQSPSNKVTEKGKDVELRCDPISGHTALYWYRQSLGQGLEFLIYFQGNSAPDKSGLPSDRFSAERTGGSVSTLTIQRTQQEDSAVYLCASKEEPETQHFGPGTRLLVL.

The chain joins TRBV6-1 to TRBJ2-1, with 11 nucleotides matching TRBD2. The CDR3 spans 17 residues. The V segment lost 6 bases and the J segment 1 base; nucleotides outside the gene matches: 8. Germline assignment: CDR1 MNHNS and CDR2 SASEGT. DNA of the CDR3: TGTGCCAGCAGACCGCCGGGACTAGCGGCTTCCTACAATGAGCAGTTCTTC. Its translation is CASRPPGLAASYNEQFF.

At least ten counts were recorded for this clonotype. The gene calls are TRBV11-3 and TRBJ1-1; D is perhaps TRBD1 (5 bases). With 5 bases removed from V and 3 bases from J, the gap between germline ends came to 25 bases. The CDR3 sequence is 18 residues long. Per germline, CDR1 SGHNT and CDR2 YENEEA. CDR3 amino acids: CASSLSSLSGTEYTEAFF. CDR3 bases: TGTGCCAGCAGCCTCTCGAGCCTTTCCGGGACGGAGTACACTGAAGCTTTCTTT.

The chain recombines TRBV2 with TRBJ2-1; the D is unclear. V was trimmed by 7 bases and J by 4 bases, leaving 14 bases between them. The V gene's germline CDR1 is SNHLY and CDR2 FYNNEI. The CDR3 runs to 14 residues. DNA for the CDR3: TGTGCCAGCAACTTCCGCGCGGTTTACAATGAGCAGTTCTTC. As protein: CASNFRAVYNEQFF.

The CDR3 nucleotides read TGTGCCAGCTCACCACCTTTTCCTAATGAAAAACTGTTTTTT. This codes for CASSPPFPNEKLFF. This rearrangement joins TRBV18 to TRBJ1-4; D call uncertain. V lost 0 bases and J 3 bases, leaving 5 bases between the germline ends. This CDR3 has 14 residues. Germline V lookup: CDR1 KGHSH, CDR2 LQKENI.

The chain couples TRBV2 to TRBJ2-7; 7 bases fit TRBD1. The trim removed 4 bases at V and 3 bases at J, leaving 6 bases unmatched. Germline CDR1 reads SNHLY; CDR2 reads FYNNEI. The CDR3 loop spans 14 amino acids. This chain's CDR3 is CASSVAGTVYEQYF. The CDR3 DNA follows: TGTGCCAGCAGTGTAGCCGGGACAGTCTACGAGCAGTACTTC.

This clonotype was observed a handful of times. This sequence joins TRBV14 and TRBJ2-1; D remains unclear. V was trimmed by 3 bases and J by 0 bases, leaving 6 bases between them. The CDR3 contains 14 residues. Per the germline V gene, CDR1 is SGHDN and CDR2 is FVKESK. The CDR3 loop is CASSHLSSYNEQFF. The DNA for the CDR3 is TGTGCCAGCAGCCATTTGAGCTCCTACAATGAGCAGTTCTTC.

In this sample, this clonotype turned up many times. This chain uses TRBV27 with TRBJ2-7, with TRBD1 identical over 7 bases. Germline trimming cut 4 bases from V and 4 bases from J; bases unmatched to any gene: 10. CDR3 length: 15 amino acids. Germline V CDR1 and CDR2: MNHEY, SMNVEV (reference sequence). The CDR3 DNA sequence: TGTGCCAGCAGTTCCCTTCCGGGACAGAAGTACGAGCAGTACTTC. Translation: CASSSLPGQKYEQYF.

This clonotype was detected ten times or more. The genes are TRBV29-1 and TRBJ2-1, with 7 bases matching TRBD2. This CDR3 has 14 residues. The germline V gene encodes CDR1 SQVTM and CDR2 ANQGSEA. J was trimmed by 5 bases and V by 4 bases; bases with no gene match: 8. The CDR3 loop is CSVGRGGLNNEQFF. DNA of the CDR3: TGCAGCGTTGGGCGCGGGGGTTTAAACAATGAGCAGTTCTTC.

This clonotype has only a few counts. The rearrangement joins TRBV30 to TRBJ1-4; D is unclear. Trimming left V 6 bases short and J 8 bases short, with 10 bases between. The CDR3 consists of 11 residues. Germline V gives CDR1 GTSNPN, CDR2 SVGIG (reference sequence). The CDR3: CACRAREKLFF. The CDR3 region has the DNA TGTGCCTGCCGGGCTCGCGAAAAACTGTTTTTT. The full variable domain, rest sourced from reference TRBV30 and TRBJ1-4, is SQTIHQWPATLVQPVGSPLSLECTVEGTSNPNLYWYRQAAGRGLQLLFYSVGIGQISSEVPQNLSASRPQDRQFILSSKKLLLSDSGFYLCACRAREKLFFGSGTQLSVL.

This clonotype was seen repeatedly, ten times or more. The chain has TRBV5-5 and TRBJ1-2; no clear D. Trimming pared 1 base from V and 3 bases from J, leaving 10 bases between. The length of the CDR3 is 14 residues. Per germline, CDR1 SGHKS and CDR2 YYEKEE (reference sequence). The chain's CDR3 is CASSLFVGYYGYTF. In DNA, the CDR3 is TGTGCCAGCAGCTTGTTCGTGGGGTACTATGGCTACACCTTC.

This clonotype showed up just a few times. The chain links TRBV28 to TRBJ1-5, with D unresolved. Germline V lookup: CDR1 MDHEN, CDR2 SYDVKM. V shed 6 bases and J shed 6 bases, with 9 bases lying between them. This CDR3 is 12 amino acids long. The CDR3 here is CASSYDGQPQHF. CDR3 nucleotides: TGTGCCAGCAGCTACGATGGTCAGCCCCAGCATTTT. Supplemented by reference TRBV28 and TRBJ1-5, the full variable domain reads DVKVTQSSRYLVKRTGEKVFLECVQDMDHENMFWYRQDPGLGLRLIYFSYDVKMKEKGDIPEGYSVSREKKERFSLILESASTNQTSMYLCASSYDGQPQHFGDGTRLSIL.

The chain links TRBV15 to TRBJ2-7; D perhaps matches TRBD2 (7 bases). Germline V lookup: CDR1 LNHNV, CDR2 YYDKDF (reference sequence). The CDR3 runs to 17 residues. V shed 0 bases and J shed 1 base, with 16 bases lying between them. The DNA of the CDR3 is TGTGCCACCAGCAGAGATCGGGGGGCAGGCGGATCCTACGAGCAGTACTTC. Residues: CATSRDRGAGGSYEQYF.

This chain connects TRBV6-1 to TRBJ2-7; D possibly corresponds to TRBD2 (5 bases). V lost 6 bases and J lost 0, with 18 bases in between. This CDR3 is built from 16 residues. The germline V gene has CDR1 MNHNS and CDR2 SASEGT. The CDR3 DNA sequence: TGTGCCAGCAGCCATACTGGGATCGAGGGCTCCTACGAGCAGTACTTC. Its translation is CASSHTGIEGSYEQYF.

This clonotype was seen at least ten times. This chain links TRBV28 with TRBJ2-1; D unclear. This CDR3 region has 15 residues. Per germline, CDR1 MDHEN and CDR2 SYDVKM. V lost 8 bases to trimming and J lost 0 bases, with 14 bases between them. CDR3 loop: CASQSHDSSYNEQFF. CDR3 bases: TGTGCCAGCCAATCACATGATAGCTCCTACAATGAGCAGTTCTTC.

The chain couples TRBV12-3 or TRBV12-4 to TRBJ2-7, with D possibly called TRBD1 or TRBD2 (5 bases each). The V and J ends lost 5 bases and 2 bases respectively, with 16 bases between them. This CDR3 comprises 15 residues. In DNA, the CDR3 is TGTGCCAGCAGTGAGGGACGTCGCTTCCCCTACGAGCAGTACTTC. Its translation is CASSEGRRFPYEQYF.

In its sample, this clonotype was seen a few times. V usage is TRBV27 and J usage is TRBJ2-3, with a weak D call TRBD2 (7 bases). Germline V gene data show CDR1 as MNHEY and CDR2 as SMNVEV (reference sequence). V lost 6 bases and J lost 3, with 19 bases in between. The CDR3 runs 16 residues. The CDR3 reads CASSWAAGATTDTQYF. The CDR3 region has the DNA TGTGCCAGCAGCTGGGCGGCGGGGGCTACGACAGATACGCAGTATTTT.

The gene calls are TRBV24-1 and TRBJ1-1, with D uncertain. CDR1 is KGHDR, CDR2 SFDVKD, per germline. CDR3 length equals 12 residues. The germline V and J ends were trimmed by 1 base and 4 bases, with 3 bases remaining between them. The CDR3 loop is CATSDFGTEAFF. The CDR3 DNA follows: TGTGCCACCAGTGATTTTGGCACTGAAGCTTTCTTT.

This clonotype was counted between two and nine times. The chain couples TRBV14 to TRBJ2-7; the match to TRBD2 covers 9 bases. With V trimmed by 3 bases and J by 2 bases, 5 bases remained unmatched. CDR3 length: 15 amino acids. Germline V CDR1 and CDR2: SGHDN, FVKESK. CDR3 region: CASSQALAGTYEQYF. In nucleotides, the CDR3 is TGTGCCAGCAGCCAGGCTCTAGCGGGGACCTACGAGCAGTACTTC.

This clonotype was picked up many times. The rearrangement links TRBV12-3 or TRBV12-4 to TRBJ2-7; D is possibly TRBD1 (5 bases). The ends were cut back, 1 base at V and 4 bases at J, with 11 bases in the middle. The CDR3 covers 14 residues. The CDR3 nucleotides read TGTGCCAGCAGTTTAGAGGGGTGGGGTTACGAGCAGTACTTC. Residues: CASSLEGWGYEQYF.

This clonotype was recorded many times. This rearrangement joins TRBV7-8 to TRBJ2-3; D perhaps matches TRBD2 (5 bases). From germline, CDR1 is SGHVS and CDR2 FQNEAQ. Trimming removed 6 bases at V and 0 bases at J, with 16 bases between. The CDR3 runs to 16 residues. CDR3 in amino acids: CASRPTGSGSTDTQYF. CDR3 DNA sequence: TGTGCCAGCAGACCAACGGGGAGCGGTAGCACAGATACGCAGTATTTT.

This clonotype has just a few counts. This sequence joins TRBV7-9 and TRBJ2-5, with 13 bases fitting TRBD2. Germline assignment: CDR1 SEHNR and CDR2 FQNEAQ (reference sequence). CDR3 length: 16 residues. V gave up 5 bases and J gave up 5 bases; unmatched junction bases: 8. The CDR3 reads CASSRPTSGGPETQYF. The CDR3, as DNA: TGTGCCAGCAGCCGTCCGACTAGCGGGGGGCCGGAGACCCAGTACTTC.

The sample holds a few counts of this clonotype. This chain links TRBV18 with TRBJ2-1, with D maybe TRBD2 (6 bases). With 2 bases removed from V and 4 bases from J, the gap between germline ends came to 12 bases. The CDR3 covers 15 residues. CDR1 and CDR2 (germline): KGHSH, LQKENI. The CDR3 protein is CASSPTLGLYNEQFF. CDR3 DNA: TGTGCCAGCTCACCAACCCTGGGACTGTACAATGAGCAGTTCTTC.

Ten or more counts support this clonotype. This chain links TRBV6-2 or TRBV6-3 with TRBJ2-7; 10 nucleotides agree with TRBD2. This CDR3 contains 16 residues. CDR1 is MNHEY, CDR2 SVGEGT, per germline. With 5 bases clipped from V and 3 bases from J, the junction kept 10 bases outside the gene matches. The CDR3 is CASSNHRTSGFYEQYF. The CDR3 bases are TGTGCCAGCAGTAATCATCGGACTAGCGGCTTCTACGAGCAGTACTTC.